Below, 25 T cell receptor beta chains from the same sample are listed, as sequenced in a study of T cells after yellow fever vaccination. TCRdb re-analysed the 5' RACE reads in MiXCR, keeping a single row per CDR3 protein. In the table there are about 500,000 distinct CDR3 sequences, about a sixth of which are singletons. The source material was PBMCs, sampled around 5 days after the first yellow fever vaccination. The receptors were gathered from a man aged 18-30 years who received the YFV17D yellow fever vaccine.

This clonotype has only a few counts. The V call is TRBV6-5, the J call TRBJ1-3; tentative D call: TRBD1 (5 bases). This CDR3 is built from 12 residues. Trimming shortened V by 6 bases and J by 4 bases, and 7 bases separated the two germline ends. Per the germline V gene, CDR1 is MNHEY and CDR2 is SVGAGI. The CDR3 here is CASRDRGNTIYF. The CDR3 nucleotides are TGTGCCAGCAGAGACAGAGGAAACACCATATATTTT.

The chain couples TRBV5-1 to TRBJ2-6; 9 nucleotides match TRBD1. CDR1 and CDR2 from the germline V gene are SGHRS and YFSETQ. Trimming at V came to 0 bases and at J to 4 bases, leaving 5 bases not matched to a gene. CDR3 size: 17 residues. The CDR3 nucleotides read TGCGCCAGCAGCTTGGTATACAGGGGGCCAGGGGCCAACGTCCTGACTTTC. Translating it yields CASSLVYRGPGANVLTF. Combining the CDR3 with reference TRBV5-1 and TRBJ2-6 gives the whole variable domain KAGVTQTPRYLIKTRGQQVTLSCSPISGHRSVSWYQQTPGQGLQFLFEYFSETQRNKGNFPGRFSGRQFSNSRSEMNVSTLELGDSALYLCASSLVYRGPGANVLTFGAGSRLTVL.

The chain carries TRBV12-3 or TRBV12-4 and TRBJ2-1; D call uncertain. CDR3 length: 11 amino acids. Trimming removed 5 bases from V and 10 bases from J, with 9 bases in between. The CDR3 here is CASSPFREQFF. CDR3 coding DNA: TGTGCCAGCAGTCCCTTCAGGGAGCAGTTCTTC.

This sequence joins TRBV18 and TRBJ2-7, with D perhaps TRBD1 or TRBD2 (6 bases each). The CDR3 is made up of 13 amino acids. The germline gives CDR1 KGHSH, CDR2 LQKENI. The V end lost 4 bases, the J end lost 7 bases, and 14 bases lay between the germline ends. The CDR3 spells CASSLGGADEQYF. The DNA for the CDR3 is TGTGCCAGCTCACTGGGGGGCGCCGATGAGCAGTACTTC.

This clonotype was recorded once. This chain joins TRBV12-5 and TRBJ2-3; 7 bases match TRBD1. The CDR3 runs to 13 residues. Germline loops: CDR1 LGHNT, CDR2 FRNRAP. The V and J ends lost 8 bases and 4 bases, in that order; junction bases with no gene match: 6. The DNA for the CDR3 is TGTGCTAGTCTGGACAGGAATGCAGATACGCAGTATTTT. As protein: CASLDRNADTQYF.

This chain joins TRBV2 and TRBJ2-5; 8 positions match TRBD1. Germline CDR1 is SNHLY and CDR2 is FYNNEI. Trimming took 8 bases from V and 5 from J; bases not matched to a gene: 10. The CDR3 is 14 residues long. CDR3: CASQPRDRRETQYF. CDR3 bases: TGTGCCAGCCAACCTAGGGACAGGAGGGAGACCCAGTACTTC.

The genes are TRBV7-9 and TRBJ2-7; D might be TRBD2 (6 bases). The V end was cut by 6 bases, the J end by 6 bases, with 18 bases between. The germline V gene encodes CDR1 SEHNR and CDR2 FQNEAQ (reference sequence). The CDR3 length is 14 residues. The DNA for the CDR3 is TGTGCCAGCAGTTTCCAAGGCGGGACGTCCGAGCAGTACTTC. Protein: CASSFQGGTSEQYF.

The table lists this clonotype with a few counts. This chain uses TRBV27 with TRBJ2-5, with D possibly TRBD2 on 6 matching bases. The CDR3 spans 15 residues. V was cut by 5 bases and J by 5 bases, with 18 bases left in between. Per the germline V gene, CDR1 is MNHEY and CDR2 is SMNVEV (reference sequence). The DNA for the CDR3 is TGTGCCAGCAGTCCCCCTGGCGGGGCTAGGGAGACCCAGTACTTC. Translation: CASSPPGGARETQYF.

This clonotype occurred a few times. The rearrangement joins TRBV5-1 to TRBJ1-6, with 11 bases identical to TRBD1. J was trimmed by 10 bases and V by 3 bases; bases with no gene match: 6. In germline, CDR1 is SGHRS, CDR2 YFSETQ. This CDR3 is built from 15 residues. CDR3 residues: CASSSWTGGESPLHF. In DNA form, the CDR3 reads TGCGCCAGCAGCTCCTGGACAGGGGGCGAATCACCCCTCCACTTT.

This chain uses TRBV6-1 with TRBJ1-2, with a possible D match to TRBD1 (5 bases). Trimming took off 6 bases at V and 7 bases at J, with 18 bases between the two ends. In germline, CDR1 is MNHNS, CDR2 SASEGT. The CDR3 has 14 residues. CDR3 residues: CASSGAGSRGGYTF. The CDR3 DNA is TGTGCCAGCAGCGGGGCAGGGAGTAGAGGTGGCTACACCTTC.

The sample holds a few counts of this clonotype. The rearrangement uses TRBV7-3 and TRBJ2-2, with 9 bases matching TRBD2. J lost 6 bases, V lost 5 bases, and 4 bases had no gene match. The germline V gene has CDR1 SGHTA and CDR2 FQGTGA. The CDR3 length is 14 residues. CDR3 residues: CASSKRGAPGELFF. The CDR3 DNA sequence: TGTGCCAGCAGCAAGCGGGGGGCCCCCGGGGAGCTGTTTTTT.

The chain carries TRBV11-2 and TRBJ1-1; D ambiguous. CDR1 SGHAT and CDR2 FQNNGV come from the germline V gene. The CDR3 length is 16 residues. V was trimmed by 4 bases and J by 1 base, leaving 16 bases between them. The CDR3: CASSSYLQARNTEAFF. CDR3 bases: TGTGCCAGCAGCTCGTACCTCCAAGCGAGGAACACTGAAGCTTTCTTT.

The chain combines TRBV30 with TRBJ1-1; 8 bases agree with TRBD1. From germline, CDR1 is GTSNPN and CDR2 SVGIG (reference sequence). V lost 5 bases, J lost 6 bases, and 8 bases stayed unmatched. The CDR3 has 13 amino acids. CDR3 loop: CAWGRQGLSEAFF. The CDR3, as DNA: TGTGCCTGGGGCCGACAGGGGTTATCTGAAGCTTTCTTT. The full variable domain, rest sourced from reference TRBV30 and TRBJ1-1, is SQTIHQWPATLVQPVGSPLSLECTVEGTSNPNLYWYRQAAGRGLQLLFYSVGIGQISSEVPQNLSASRPQDRQFILSSKKLLLSDSGFYLCAWGRQGLSEAFFGQGTRLTVV.

This chain joins TRBV20-1 and TRBJ2-7; D possibly corresponds to TRBD1 (6 bases). V was clipped by 4 bases and J by 3 bases, with 7 bases between them. The germline gives CDR1 DFQATT, CDR2 SNEGSKA (reference sequence). The CDR3 runs 11 residues. CDR3 coding DNA: TGCAGTGCTATACAGGGCTACGAGCAGTACGTC. It codes for CSAIQGYEQYV.

V and J are TRBV4-3 and TRBJ1-4; D might be TRBD1 (5 bases). The length of the CDR3 is 14 residues. The V end lost 4 bases, the J end lost 8 bases, and 14 bases lay between the germline ends. Germline V gene data show CDR1 as LGHNA and CDR2 as YSLEER. CDR3 bases: TGCGCCAGCAGCCTTCCGGGGCCTCTGGAAAAACTGTTTTTT. Its protein product is CASSLPGPLEKLFF.

The chain uses TRBV3-1 and TRBJ1-1, with TRBD1 as a possible D gene (5 bases). The CDR3 runs 14 residues. Per germline, CDR1 LGHDT and CDR2 YNNKEL (reference sequence). V lost 3 bases and J lost 4, with 12 bases in between. In DNA, the CDR3 is TGTGCCAGCAGCCAGGGGGTGGCCGGCACTGAAGCTTTCTTT. It encodes CASSQGVAGTEAFF.

The genes are TRBV7-9 and TRBJ2-7; 9 bases fit TRBD1. The germline V gene has CDR1 SEHNR and CDR2 FQNEAQ (reference sequence). The CDR3 is 11 amino acids. DNA for the CDR3: TGTGCCAGCAGCCTGGGACAGGGCCATGCGGTC. Translating gives CASSLGQGHAV.

J is TRBJ2-1 and V is TRBV18; D call uncertain. V lost 2 bases and J lost 2, with 13 bases in between. The CDR3 has 16 residues. Germline V gives CDR1 KGHSH, CDR2 LQKENI. CDR3 amino acids: CASSPVETQAYNEQFF. In DNA form, the CDR3 reads TGTGCCAGCTCACCAGTCGAGACGCAGGCCTACAATGAGCAGTTCTTC.

This clonotype was seen at least ten times. The rearrangement joins TRBV7-2 to TRBJ1-5, with D maybe TRBD1 (5 bases). The V end lost 5 bases, the J end lost 1 base, and 12 bases lay between the germline ends. This CDR3 is 15 amino acids long. Germline V gene lookup returns CDR1 SGHTA and CDR2 FQGNSA. The CDR3 DNA reads TGTGCCAGCAGCCCTATCCGGGGGAGCAATCAGCCCCAGCATTTT. Its translation is CASSPIRGSNQPQHF.

This clonotype has a count of ten or more. V is TRBV5-1 and J is TRBJ2-6; D is uncertain. The CDR3 extends over 14 amino acids. V gave up 0 bases and J gave up 0 bases, with 1 base separating them. Germline CDR1 is SGHRS and CDR2 is YFSETQ. Here the CDR3 DNA reads TGCGCCAGCAGCTTGGACTCTGGGGCCAACGTCCTGACTTTC. Protein: CASSLDSGANVLTF. Full variable domain (missing parts from reference TRBV5-1 and TRBJ2-6): KAGVTQTPRYLIKTRGQQVTLSCSPISGHRSVSWYQQTPGQGLQFLFEYFSETQRNKGNFPGRFSGRQFSNSRSEMNVSTLELGDSALYLCASSLDSGANVLTFGAGSRLTVL.

The chain is built from TRBV6-2 or TRBV6-3 and TRBJ2-6; D might be TRBD2 (5 bases). CDR1 MNHEY and CDR2 SVGEGT come from the germline V gene. This CDR3 is built from 14 residues. V was trimmed by 8 bases and J by 4 bases, leaving 12 bases between them. CDR3: CASLPRVGANVLTF. Written as DNA, the CDR3 is TGTGCCAGCCTCCCGAGGGTCGGGGCCAACGTCCTGACTTTC.

This clonotype was found many times. The chain joins TRBV9 to TRBJ2-1; perhaps TRBD1 as D (6 bases). V lost 2 bases to trimming and J lost 9 bases, with 21 bases between them. This CDR3 comprises 16 residues. Germline V gives CDR1 SGDLS, CDR2 YYNGEE. The CDR3: CASSVRDNPPVGEQFF. The CDR3 bases are TGTGCCAGCAGCGTTCGGGACAACCCTCCGGTCGGTGAGCAGTTCTTC.

This chain uses TRBV15 with TRBJ1-4; D possibly corresponds to TRBD1 (5 bases). Trimming stripped 3 bases from V and 8 bases from J, with 10 bases between. The length of the CDR3 is 13 residues. The germline gives CDR1 LNHNV, CDR2 YYDKDF (reference sequence). CDR3 in amino acids: CATSSVNREKLFF. CDR3 DNA: TGTGCCACCAGCAGTGTCAACAGGGAAAAACTGTTTTTT.

The rearrangement joins TRBV5-6 to TRBJ2-7, with TRBD2 matching over 8 bases. With V trimmed by 2 bases and J by 6 bases, 7 bases remained unmatched. Germline V gene sequence: CDR1 SGHDT, CDR2 YYEEEE. The CDR3 contains 14 residues. CDR3 amino acids: CASSLGAGGVEQYF. In DNA, the CDR3 is TGTGCCAGCAGCTTAGGCGCGGGGGGTGTCGAGCAGTACTTC.

A note on this clonotype: The junction departs from germline at one end; a sequencing error may be responsible. The chain joins TRBV7-2 to TRBJ2-1; D assignment may be TRBD1 or TRBD2 (5 bases each). The V gene's germline CDR1 is SGHTA and CDR2 FQGNSA. The CDR3 length is 13 residues. For the CDR3, the DNA is TGTGGCAGCAGCTTAGGGGAGACACGGGAGCAGTTCTTC. Translated: CGSSLGETREQFF. Combining the CDR3 with reference TRBV7-2 and TRBJ2-1 gives the whole variable domain GAGVSQSPSNKVTEKGKDVELRCDPISGHTALYWYRQSLGQGLEFLIYFQGNSAPDKSGLPSDRFSAERTGGSVSTLTIQRTQQEDSAVYLCGSSLGETREQFFGPGTRLTVL.